These 30 T cell receptor beta chains share one sample of origin, sequenced in a study of blood T cell repertoires in COVID-19. Profiling relied on immunoSEQ multiplex PCR, and the TCRdb table lists in-frame clones only, not all of them. Here the sample spans 500,000 to 600,000 clones, less than 90% being singletons. The sequenced sample was peripheral blood. The receptor source for this set is a woman aged 45-65 years with COVID-19, enrolled during active disease.

The chain carries TRBV5-6 and TRBJ1-2, with D unclear. Trimming removed 5 bases from V and 3 bases from J, with 11 bases in between. The CDR3 totals 13 residues. CDR1 and CDR2 (germline): SGHDT, YYEEEE. This chain's CDR3 is CASSSGAYYGYTF. The CDR3 region has the DNA TGTGCCAGCAGTTCTGGAGCCTACTATGGCTACACCTTC.

This clone was seen a single time. This chain joins TRBV14 and TRBJ2-7, with TRBD1 as a possible D gene (5 bases). This CDR3 spans 16 amino acids. V lost 3 bases, J lost 3 bases, and 18 bases lay in between. Germline values: CDR1 SGHDN, CDR2 FVKESK. In DNA form, the CDR3 reads TGTGCCAGCAGCCACCCCGACAGATATCGCCTCTACGAGCAGTACTTC. Amino acids: CASSHPDRYRLYEQYF.

This clone came up once. This chain uses TRBV29-1 with TRBJ1-1; 8 nucleotides agree with TRBD1. The CDR3 spans 13 residues. Germline values: CDR1 SQVTM, CDR2 ANQGSEA. V lost 7 bases to trimming and J lost 3 bases; unmatched junction nucleotides: 7. CDR3 residues: CSAVQGGDTEAFF. The CDR3 nucleotides read TGCAGCGCCGTACAGGGGGGTGACACTGAAGCTTTCTTT.

The chain recombines TRBV19 with TRBJ2-2; TRBD1 agrees at 8 bases. J lost 1 base, V lost 7 bases, and 5 bases had no gene match. The CDR3 extends over 15 amino acids. The germline V gene has CDR1 LNHDA and CDR2 SQIVND (reference sequence). The CDR3 DNA reads TGTGCCAGTACGGCAACAGGGGGGAACACCGGGGAGCTGTTTTTT. This translates into CASTATGGNTGELFF.

CDR3 in DNA: TGCGCCAGCAGCCTCACGGTATCAACCGGGAGGAACACTGAAGCTTTCTTT. Residues: CASSLTVSTGRNTEAFF. The chain is built from TRBV5-1 and TRBJ1-1; D call uncertain. The germline V gene has CDR1 SGHRS and CDR2 YFSETQ. This CDR3 region has 17 residues. The ends were cut back, 4 bases at V and 1 base at J, with 20 bases in the middle.

V and J are TRBV12-3 or TRBV12-4 and TRBJ2-7; D gene uncertain. Trimming removed 1 base from V and 2 bases from J, with 6 bases in between. The length of the CDR3 is 13 residues. The CDR3 here is CASSLGQPYEQYF. The DNA of the CDR3 is TGTGCCAGCAGTTTAGGACAACCCTACGAGCAGTACTTC.

The chain employs TRBV7-9 and TRBJ1-1; tentatively, D is TRBD1 (6 bases). V lost 3 bases to trimming and J lost 1 base, with 9 bases between them. CDR1 is SEHNR and CDR2 is FQNEAQ in the germline V gene (reference sequence). The CDR3 contains 14 residues. The CDR3 DNA follows: TGTGCCAGCAGCTTCAGGGGTTCGAACACTGAAGCTTTCTTT. Its protein product is CASSFRGSNTEAFF. Supplemented by reference TRBV7-9 and TRBJ1-1, the full variable domain reads DTGVSQNPRHKITKRGQNVTFRCDPISEHNRLYWYRQTLGQGPEFLTYFQNEAQLEKSRLLSDRFSAERPKGSFSTLEIQRTEQGDSAMYLCASSFRGSNTEAFFGQGTRLTVV.

The table lists this clone with a few counts. The rearrangement uses TRBV25-1 and TRBJ1-5; weak D call: TRBD1 (5 bases). V was cut by 5 bases and J by 0 bases, with 14 bases left in between. Looked up from germline, CDR1 is MGHDK and CDR2 is SYGVNS. The CDR3 extends over 16 amino acids. As DNA, the CDR3 is TGTGCCAGCAGTCCTTCGGAGGGGTATAGCAATCAGCCCCAGCATTTT. Protein sequence: CASSPSEGYSNQPQHF.

This rearrangement joins TRBV28 to TRBJ1-1, with D perhaps matching TRBD1 (5 bases). This CDR3 has 14 residues. V was pared by 4 bases and J by 6 bases, with 15 bases between. Germline-derived CDR1 and CDR2 are MDHEN and SYDVKM. CDR3 in amino acids: CASSSTDIHPEAFF. Written as DNA, the CDR3 is TGTGCCAGCAGTTCGACAGATATTCACCCTGAAGCTTTCTTT. Filled out from reference TRBV28 and TRBJ1-1, the complete variable domain reads DVKVTQSSRYLVKRTGEKVFLECVQDMDHENMFWYRQDPGLGLRLIYFSYDVKMKEKGDIPEGYSVSREKKERFSLILESASTNQTSMYLCASSSTDIHPEAFFGQGTRLTVV.

The chain is built from TRBV3-1 (or the pseudogene TRBV3-2) and TRBJ2-6; 7 nucleotides match TRBD2. Germline V gene lookup returns CDR1 LGHDT and CDR2 YNNKEL (reference sequence). The CDR3 runs 14 residues. V shed 7 bases, J shed 2 bases, and the junction held 2 bases outside the gene matches. CDR3 sequence (DNA): TGTGCCAGCACCCGGGGGGCTGGGGCCAACGTCCTGACTTTC. As protein: CASTRGAGANVLTF.

Comments on this clone: Other DNA sequences of this sample code for an identical CDR3. This rearrangement joins TRBV19 to TRBJ2-7; 7 positions match TRBD1. Per the germline V gene, CDR1 is LNHDA and CDR2 is SQIVND (reference sequence). V shed 4 bases, J shed 3 bases, and the junction held 6 bases outside the gene matches. The CDR3 loop spans 14 amino acids. Written as DNA, the CDR3 is TGTGCCAGTAGTACACGACAGGGAAACTACGAGCAGTACTTC. Its protein is CASSTRQGNYEQYF.

V is TRBV18 and J is TRBJ1-2, with TRBD1 as a possible D gene (6 bases). The CDR3 sequence is 12 residues long. V was pared by 3 bases and J by 8 bases, with 10 bases between. Germline V CDR1 and CDR2: KGHSH, LQKENI. The CDR3 loop reads CASSPTQGGYTF. CDR3 coding DNA: TGTGCCAGCTCACCCACACAGGGCGGCTACACCTTC.

This clone was recorded only once. J is TRBJ1-1 and V is TRBV18; D gene ambiguous. Trimming removed 3 bases from V and 1 base from J, with 12 bases in between. Germline-derived CDR1 and CDR2 are KGHSH and LQKENI. This CDR3 has 15 amino acids. The DNA for the CDR3 is TGTGCCAGCTCACCCCCGAGGGCCGAGAACACTGAAGCTTTCTTT. Translating gives CASSPPRAENTEAFF.

This clone was observed a few times. This chain links TRBV3-1 (or the pseudogene TRBV3-2) with TRBJ2-7; 8 positions match TRBD2. The CDR3 consists of 14 residues. The J segment lost 5 bases and the V segment lost 2 bases, leaving 5 bases of the junction unmatched. Germline V gene sequence: CDR1 LGHDT, CDR2 YNNKEL (reference sequence). Written as DNA, the CDR3 is TGTGCCAGCAGCCAAACCCGGGGGGGAAACGAGCAGTACTTC. Amino acid sequence: CASSQTRGGNEQYF.

The chain employs TRBV18 and TRBJ1-1, with D possibly matching TRBD1 (6 bases). The CDR3 totals 13 residues. Between the trimmed V and J ends, which lost 4 bases and 5 bases, there was a span of 11 bases. Germline lookup yields CDR1 KGHSH and CDR2 LQKENI. CDR3 bases: TGTGCCAGCTCACTAGACCAGGGGACTGAAGCTTTCTTT. This translates into CASSLDQGTEAFF.

The chain carries TRBV6-2 or TRBV6-3 and TRBJ1-4, with TRBD1 matching over 7 bases. CDR3 length: 15 residues. With 4 bases clipped from V and 7 bases from J, the junction kept 9 bases outside the gene matches. Germline CDR1 MNHEY, CDR2 SVGEGT. In DNA form, the CDR3 reads TGTGCCAGCAGTTTCTACAGGGGCGCCGGTGAAAAACTGTTTTTT. Amino acids: CASSFYRGAGEKLFF.

The chain joins TRBV3-1 (or the pseudogene TRBV3-2) to TRBJ1-5; D gene ambiguous. V was trimmed by 4 bases and J by 0 bases, leaving 4 bases between them. Germline V CDR1 and CDR2: LGHDT, YNNKEL (reference sequence). The CDR3 is 13 amino acids. The CDR3 coding sequence is TGTGCCAGCAGCCGTAATAGCAATCAGCCCCAGCATTTT. Protein: CASSRNSNQPQHF.

This chain uses TRBV29-1 with TRBJ2-1; D is ambiguous. The germline V gene encodes CDR1 SQVTM and CDR2 ANQGSEA. The V end lost 7 bases, the J end lost 12 bases, and 19 bases lay between the germline ends. There are 12 residues in the CDR3. The CDR3 DNA reads TGCAGCGATTATCCAATGGGCCTACGGCAGTTCTTC. This sequence encodes CSDYPMGLRQFF.

This chain uses TRBV9 with TRBJ1-2; D is uncertain. CDR3 length: 14 residues. V was pared by 0 bases and J by 4 bases, with 10 bases between. Germline CDR1 is SGDLS and CDR2 is YYNGEE. The CDR3 nucleotides are TGTGCCAGCAGCGTAGGAACGGGAACCTATGGCTACACCTTC. Protein product: CASSVGTGTYGYTF.

The J gene is TRBJ1-6, the V gene TRBV15; 7 positions agree with TRBD1. Germline V gives CDR1 LNHNV, CDR2 YYDKDF (reference sequence). The trim removed 10 bases at V and 9 bases at J, leaving 12 bases unmatched. The CDR3 contains 14 residues. This CDR3 reads CAIPGQDILSPLHF. DNA of the CDR3: TGTGCCATTCCAGGACAGGACATACTTTCACCCCTCCACTTT.

The chain employs TRBV6-6 and TRBJ1-6; TRBD1 agrees at 8 bases. Unmatched junction bases numbered 10, after V lost 5 bases and J lost 7 bases. CDR1 is MNHNY, CDR2 SVGAGI, per germline (reference sequence). The CDR3 spans 16 residues. Here the CDR3 reads CASSTMTGVRNSPLHF. In nucleotides, the CDR3 is TGTGCCAGCAGTACCATGACAGGGGTAAGGAATTCACCCCTCCACTTT.

This rearrangement joins TRBV11-2 to TRBJ1-1, with no clear D. V lost 5 bases and J lost 0, with 13 bases in between. This CDR3 has 15 residues. Germline lookup yields CDR1 SGHAT and CDR2 FQNNGV. In nucleotides, the CDR3 is TGTGCCAGCAGCCCCTATCCCCCTATGAACACTGAAGCTTTCTTT. Translated, it gives CASSPYPPMNTEAFF. Complete variable domain (other parts from reference TRBV11-2 and TRBJ1-1): EAGVAQSPRYKIIEKRQSVAFWCNPISGHATLYWYQQILGQGPKLLIQFQNNGVVDDSQLPKDRFSAERLKGVDSTLKIQPAKLEDSAVYLCASSPYPPMNTEAFFGQGTRLTVV.

The chain joins TRBV5-1 to TRBJ1-1; TRBD1 matches 7 bases. The CDR3 has 14 residues. Germline V gene data show CDR1 as SGHRS and CDR2 as YFSETQ. V shed 4 bases and J 4 bases; nucleotides not matched to a gene: 7. The CDR3 region is CASSRTGVATEAFF. Here the CDR3 DNA reads TGCGCCAGCAGCCGAACAGGGGTAGCCACTGAAGCTTTCTTT.

This sequence joins TRBV5-1 and TRBJ1-6, with 8 bases lining up with TRBD1. Germline trimming cut 4 bases from V and 10 bases from J; bases unmatched to any gene: 10. CDR1 is SGHRS and CDR2 is YFSETQ in the germline V gene. The CDR3 contains 15 residues. The CDR3 DNA reads as TGCGCCAGCAGCGTCCGACAGGGGAATGGATCACCCCTCCACTTT. Translation: CASSVRQGNGSPLHF.

The V and J genes are TRBV25-1 and TRBJ2-7; TRBD1 is a possible D gene (6 bases). V was trimmed by 3 bases and J by 2 bases, leaving 11 bases between them. Per the germline V gene, CDR1 is MGHDK and CDR2 is SYGVNS. The CDR3 length is 14 residues. For the CDR3, the DNA is TGTGCCAGCAGTGAGCACAGGGACACCTACGAGCAGTACTTC. Translated: CASSEHRDTYEQYF.

The chain couples TRBV24-1 to TRBJ2-3; 7 positions match TRBD2. V lost 5 bases and J lost 3; bases outside the gene matches: 7. The V gene's germline CDR1 is KGHDR and CDR2 SFDVKD. CDR3 size: 15 residues. CDR3 nucleotide sequence: TGTGCCACCAGTGCCACAGGCGGGGGAACAGATACGCAGTATTTT. It is translated as CATSATGGGTDTQYF.

In DNA form, the CDR3 reads TGTGCCAGCAGCACACGACAGGGCTTGGGGGGCACTGAAGCTTTCTTT. Translation: CASSTRQGLGGTEAFF. The chain employs TRBV11-1 and TRBJ1-1; 7 nucleotides agree with TRBD1. This CDR3 spans 16 amino acids. The V segment lost 5 bases and the J segment 4 bases; nucleotides outside the gene matches: 13. The germline V gene has CDR1 SGHAT and CDR2 FQDESV (reference sequence).

The gene calls are TRBV19 and TRBJ1-1; TRBD1 aligns across 7 bases. Germline V gene lookup returns CDR1 LNHDA and CDR2 SQIVND (reference sequence). V lost 1 base to trimming and J lost 10 bases; unmatched junction nucleotides: 6. The length of the CDR3 is 13 residues. This CDR3 is CASSIGQGLPAFF. In DNA form, the CDR3 reads TGTGCCAGTAGTATAGGACAGGGTCTGCCAGCTTTCTTT.

The V call is TRBV7-2, the J call TRBJ1-6, with 9 bases aligning to TRBD1. Germline V CDR1 and CDR2: SGHTA, FQGNSA. This CDR3 region has 16 residues. Trimming took 7 bases from V and 6 from J; bases not matched to a gene: 10. The CDR3 region is CASNFRRGQGNSPLHF. The DNA for the CDR3 is TGTGCCAGCAACTTTAGAAGGGGACAGGGTAATTCACCCCTCCACTTT.

The DNA of the CDR3 is TGCGCCAGCAGCGTTAGCGGGTCTTCCTACGAGCAGTACTTC. Translation gives CASSVSGSSYEQYF. V usage is TRBV5-1 and J usage is TRBJ2-7; TRBD2 matches at 7 bases. The CDR3 is 14 amino acids. After removal of 4 bases from V and 1 base from J, the junction contained 5 bases not matched to a gene. Germline assignment: CDR1 SGHRS and CDR2 YFSETQ.